This T cell receptor (beta chain) was documented in a study of vaccination effects on CD4 cells after COVID-19. CDR1 and CDR2 (germline): SGHAT, FQNNGV. Counting both end residues, the CDR3 totals 14 amino acids. Under the ViraFEST assay, PBMC were stimulated with viral peptide pools so that antigen-specific CD4+ T cells expanded. Sequencing was performed afterwards. Isolating CD4+ T cells followed less than 11 days of culture. This person caught SARS-CoV-2 sometime from March to December 2020, and PCR testing confirmed the infection. Supplemented with approximately 10 IU/ml IL-2 and 10 ug/ml peptides, two million PBMC per well were kept in culture. IL-2 medium supplanted half the medium on days 3 and 7. This clone is a singleton in its sample. What it recognizes is unknown. The DNA is left out, because the CDR3 cannot be placed on it with certainty; the CDR3 is given as TCRdb lists it. Sequencing used immunoSEQ multiplex PCR; TCRdb keeps in-frame clones, though not all of them. The sample records 42,000 or so clones, 65% to 70% being singletons.

The sequencing here drew on CD4+ T cells from PBMCs cultured with a peptide pool, taken before COVID-19 vaccination. V gene TRBV11-2 combines with J gene TRBJ2-7. The clonotype was recovered from a human donor who had a prior SARS-CoV-2 infection. This CDR3 reads CASSFGAGSYEQYF.